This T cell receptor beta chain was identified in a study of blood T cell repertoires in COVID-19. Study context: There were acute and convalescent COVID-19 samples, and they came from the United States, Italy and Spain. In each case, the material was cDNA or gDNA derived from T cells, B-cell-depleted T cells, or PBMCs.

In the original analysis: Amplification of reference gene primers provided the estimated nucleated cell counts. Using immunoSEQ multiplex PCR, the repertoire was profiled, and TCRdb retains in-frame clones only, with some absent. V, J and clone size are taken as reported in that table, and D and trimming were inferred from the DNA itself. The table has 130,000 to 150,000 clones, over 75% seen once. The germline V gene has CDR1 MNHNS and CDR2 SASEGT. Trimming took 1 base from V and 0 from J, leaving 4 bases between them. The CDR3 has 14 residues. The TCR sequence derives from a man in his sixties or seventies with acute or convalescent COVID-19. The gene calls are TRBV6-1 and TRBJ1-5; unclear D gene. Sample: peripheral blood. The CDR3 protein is CASSEGYSNQPQHF. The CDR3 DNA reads TGTGCCAGCAGTGAAGGTTATAGCAATCAGCCCCAGCATTTT.